One and the same sample provided the 14 T cell receptor beta chains below, sequenced in a study of blood T cell repertoires in COVID-19. This table comes from immunoSEQ multiplex PCR, and its TCRdb copy is limited to in-frame clones, with some not included. This table holds some 700,000 clones, 80% to 90% found once. Sequenced: peripheral blood. The source of these receptors is a woman younger than 30 with acute or convalescent COVID-19.

The V and J genes are TRBV5-6 and TRBJ2-7; 7 bases align to TRBD1. With 5 bases clipped from V and 2 bases from J, the junction kept 10 bases outside the gene matches. This CDR3 contains 15 residues. Germline CDR1 is SGHDT and CDR2 is YYEEEE. CDR3 residues: CASSPRGQAAYEQYF. CDR3 coding DNA: TGTGCCAGCAGTCCCCGTGGACAGGCGGCCTACGAGCAGTACTTC.

This clone was counted a few times. V and J are TRBV3-1 (or the pseudogene TRBV3-2) and TRBJ1-1; a weak D match, TRBD1 (5 bases). Germline V gene data show CDR1 as LGHDT and CDR2 as YNNKEL (reference sequence). The CDR3 has 13 amino acids. Trimming removed 8 bases at V and 1 base at J, with 11 bases between. The CDR3 here is CASGRGENTEAFF. The CDR3 coding sequence is TGTGCCAGCGGCCGGGGGGAGAACACTGAAGCTTTCTTT.

This clone has a single count. The same CDR3 is also encoded by other DNA sequences in this sample. The chain employs TRBV6-5 and TRBJ1-5; D might be TRBD1 (6 bases). Germline V gives CDR1 MNHEY, CDR2 SVGAGI. The CDR3 consists of 14 residues. The V end was cut by 2 bases, the J end by 4 bases, with 9 bases between. This chain's CDR3 is CASSYGQGNQPQHF. The CDR3 DNA sequence: TGTGCCAGCAGTTACGGGCAGGGGAATCAGCCCCAGCATTTT.

V is TRBV7-2 and J is TRBJ1-5; no reliable D call. V shed 5 bases and J shed 5 bases, with 10 bases lying between them. The germline V gene has CDR1 SGHTA and CDR2 FQGNSA. This CDR3 region has 13 residues. The CDR3: CASSATSDQPQHF. CDR3 sequence (DNA): TGTGCCAGCAGCGCGACATCCGATCAGCCCCAGCATTTT.

This clone was recorded a few times. V is TRBV6-5 and J is TRBJ1-2; 8 bases fit TRBD1. This CDR3 comprises 13 residues. V gave up 6 bases and J gave up 8 bases; unmatched junction bases: 8. Germline V gives CDR1 MNHEY, CDR2 SVGAGI. This CDR3 is CASSQGAVYGYTF. For the CDR3, the DNA is TGTGCCAGCAGCCAGGGGGCGGTTTACGGCTACACCTTC.

This chain connects TRBV7-9 to TRBJ2-1; 9 bases map to TRBD1. The J segment lost 8 bases and the V segment lost 5 bases, leaving 10 bases of the junction unmatched. The CDR3 consists of 15 residues. Germline assignment: CDR1 SEHNR and CDR2 FQNEAQ (reference sequence). Here the CDR3 DNA reads TGTGCCAGCAGCCCAGCCGGGACAGGGAGATATGAGCAGTTCTTC. Translating gives CASSPAGTGRYEQFF.

The chain has TRBV11-3 and TRBJ1-6; the D gene is possibly TRBD1 (6 bases). Germline CDR1 reads SGHNT; CDR2 reads YENEEA. V was pared by 2 bases and J by 10 bases, with 12 bases between. The CDR3 extends over 14 amino acids. The CDR3 protein is CASSLRTVTSPLHF. CDR3 sequence (DNA): TGTGCCAGCAGCTTAAGGACAGTGACCTCACCCCTCCACTTT.

The gene calls are TRBV19 and TRBJ1-5; D not resolved. This CDR3 has 13 amino acids. Trimming pared 3 bases from V and 5 bases from J, leaving 8 bases between. Germline V gene sequence: CDR1 LNHDA, CDR2 SQIVND (reference sequence). CDR3 loop: CASSMSGYQPQHF. The CDR3 nucleotides are TGTGCCAGTAGTATGTCGGGGTATCAGCCCCAGCATTTT.

The chain is built from TRBV28 and TRBJ2-4, with 10 bases fitting TRBD2. The germline V gene has CDR1 MDHEN and CDR2 SYDVKM. The CDR3 has 14 residues. V shed 3 bases and J 8 bases; nucleotides not matched to a gene: 4. The CDR3 reads CASSLGLAGDIQYF. DNA for the CDR3: TGTGCCAGCAGTTTGGGTCTAGCGGGGGACATTCAGTACTTC. The full variable domain, in which reference TRBV28 and TRBJ2-4 provide the parts outside the CDR3, is DVKVTQSSRYLVKRTGEKVFLECVQDMDHENMFWYRQDPGLGLRLIYFSYDVKMKEKGDIPEGYSVSREKKERFSLILESASTNQTSMYLCASSLGLAGDIQYFGAGTRLSVL.

The genes are TRBV2 and TRBJ1-2, with 7 bases identical to TRBD1. The CDR3 length is 14 residues. CDR1 is SNHLY and CDR2 is FYNNEI in the germline V gene. CDR3 DNA sequence: TGTGCTGATATGAGGACAGGTGGTAACTATGGCTACACCTTC. Translated, it gives CADMRTGGNYGYTF.

This clone came up once. V usage is TRBV5-4 and J usage is TRBJ1-2; D unresolved. The CDR3 is made up of 15 amino acids. Germline loops: CDR1 SGHNT, CDR2 YYREEE (reference sequence). The V and J ends lost 3 bases and 8 bases respectively, with 20 bases between them. DNA for the CDR3: TGTGCCAGCAGCTCAAGCAGAAGGGAGTGGAGCGGCTACACCTTC. It is translated as CASSSSRREWSGYTF. Looking up the rest from reference TRBV5-4 and TRBJ1-2 gives the full variable domain: ETGVTQSPTHLIKTRGQQVTLRCSSQSGHNTVSWYQQALGQGPQFIFQYYREEENGRGNFPPRFSGLQFPNYSSELNVNALELDDSALYLCASSSSRREWSGYTFGSGTRLTVV.

V gene TRBV27 combines with J gene TRBJ1-1, with a possible D match to TRBD1 (6 bases). CDR1 and CDR2 from the germline V gene are MNHEY and SMNVEV (reference sequence). V lost 6 bases to trimming and J lost 0 bases, with 14 bases between them. CDR3 size: 15 residues. The CDR3 reads CASSLTGLMNTEAFF. The CDR3 coding sequence is TGTGCCAGCAGCCTTACAGGGTTGATGAACACTGAAGCTTTCTTT.

The genes are TRBV9 and TRBJ1-3; D perhaps matches TRBD1 (5 bases). This CDR3 region has 14 residues. The V gene's germline CDR1 is SGDLS and CDR2 YYNGEE. V was pared by 1 base and J by 5 bases, with 10 bases between. The DNA for the CDR3 is TGTGCCAGCAGCGTAAATGGGGGGAGAAACACCATATATTTT. Translated, it gives CASSVNGGRNTIYF.

The chain recombines TRBV1 with TRBJ2-1; the table's D call, TRBD2, was not checked against the DNA. TRBV1 is assigned pseudogene status. This CDR3 is 15 amino acids long. The CDR3 reads CTSSQVGTSVHEQFF. The CDR3 coding sequence is TGCACCAGCAGCCAAGTCGGGACTAGCGTCCATGAGCAGTTCTTC.